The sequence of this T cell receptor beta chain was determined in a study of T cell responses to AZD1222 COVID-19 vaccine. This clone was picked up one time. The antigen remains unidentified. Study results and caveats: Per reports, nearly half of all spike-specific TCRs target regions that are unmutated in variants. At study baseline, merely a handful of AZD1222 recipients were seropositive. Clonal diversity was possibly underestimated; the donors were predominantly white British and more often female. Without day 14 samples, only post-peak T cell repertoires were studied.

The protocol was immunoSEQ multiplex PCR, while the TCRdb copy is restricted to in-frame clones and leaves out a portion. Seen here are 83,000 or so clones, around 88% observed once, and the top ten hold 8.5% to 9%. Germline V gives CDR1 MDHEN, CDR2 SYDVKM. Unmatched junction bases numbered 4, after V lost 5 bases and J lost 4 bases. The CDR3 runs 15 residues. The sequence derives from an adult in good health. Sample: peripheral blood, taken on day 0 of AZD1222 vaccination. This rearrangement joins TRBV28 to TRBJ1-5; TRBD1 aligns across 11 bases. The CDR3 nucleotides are TGTGCCAGCAGTGGACAGGGGGCTGGGAATCAGCCCCAGCATTTT. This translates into CASSGQGAGNQPQHF.